This section outlines one T cell receptor (beta chain) sequence together with its context. Trimming cost V 5 bases and J 7 bases, with 17 bases left between them. The germline gives CDR1 SGHTA, CDR2 FQGNSA. The CDR3 consists of 14 residues. This entry belongs to a study of blood T cell repertoires in COVID-19. At the level of the study: The samples span acute and convalescent COVID-19 from the United States, Italy and Spain.

Under the authors' procedure: Counts of nucleated cells, estimated from reference gene primer amplification, were obtained. Measured with immunoSEQ multiplex PCR; TCRdb has only the in-frame clones, and not every one. The V and J calls and clone size are taken from that table; D and trimming were inferred from the DNA. Found here are around 190,000 clones, around 89% of them singletons; the top ten hold 1.5% to 2%. The chain joins TRBV7-2 to TRBJ2-5, with a weak D call TRBD1 (6 bases). Sequenced: peripheral blood. This sequence originates from a young man who had recovered from COVID-19. DNA for the CDR3: TGTGCCAGCAGCCCGAGACTAACACAGGGGACCCAGTACTTC. It is translated as CASSPRLTQGTQYF.